These 27 T cell receptor beta chains came from one sample sequenced in a study of T cell responses to AZD1222 COVID-19 vaccine. The method was immunoSEQ multiplex PCR; TCRdb's version includes in-frame clones alone and lacks a portion of them. The sample contains some 150,000 clones, about nine tenths of which appear only once. The material was peripheral blood, obtained 28 days after the second AZD1222 dose. These TCRs come from an adult who received the AZD1222 COVID-19 vaccine.

The chain is built from TRBV6-5 and TRBJ1-2; D not resolved. The CDR3 contains 13 residues. Germline-derived CDR1 and CDR2 are MNHEY and SVGAGI. V lost 2 bases and J 7 bases, leaving 11 bases between the germline ends. CDR3 region: CASSYDKVGGYTF. CDR3 bases: TGTGCCAGCAGTTACGACAAGGTTGGTGGCTACACCTTC.

V and J are TRBV6-6 and TRBJ2-1; D is possibly TRBD1 (6 bases). This CDR3 contains 14 residues. Trimming cost V 0 bases and J 3 bases, with 6 bases left between them. CDR1 and CDR2 (germline): MNHNY, SVGAGI (reference sequence). CDR3 residues: CASSYSDSYNEQFF. In DNA, the CDR3 is TGTGCCAGCAGTTACTCGGACAGCTACAATGAGCAGTTCTTC.

The chain uses TRBV11-2 and TRBJ2-1; D is ambiguous. The germline V gene encodes CDR1 SGHAT and CDR2 FQNNGV. V lost 5 bases and J 7 bases, leaving 12 bases between the germline ends. CDR3 length: 13 residues. The CDR3 spells CASSPLHGNEQFF. The CDR3 DNA follows: TGTGCCAGCAGCCCTCTGCACGGGAATGAGCAGTTCTTC.

V gene TRBV3-1 (or the pseudogene TRBV3-2) combines with J gene TRBJ1-6; D call uncertain. Trimming removed 0 bases from V and 7 bases from J, with 19 bases in between. Looked up from germline, CDR1 is LGHDT and CDR2 is YNNKEL (reference sequence). The CDR3 contains 18 residues. DNA of the CDR3: TGTGCCAGCAGCCAAGATTTCGGTACAGACTATTTCAATTCACCCCTCCACTTT. Protein: CASSQDFGTDYFNSPLHF.

The chain is built from TRBV6-5 and TRBJ1-1; perhaps TRBD1 as D (5 bases). The CDR3 is made up of 15 amino acids. The germline CDR1 and CDR2 sequences are MNHEY and SVGAGI. V lost 4 bases and J 4 bases, leaving 16 bases between the germline ends. The CDR3 nucleotides read TGTGCCAGCAGTTTCCAAATGGGGGGGAGCACTGAAGCTTTCTTT. Protein: CASSFQMGGSTEAFF.

The chain couples TRBV3-1 (or the pseudogene TRBV3-2) to TRBJ1-6; 7 bases fit TRBD1. Trimming removed 1 base from V and 10 bases from J; junction bases left unmatched: 10. Germline V gene lookup returns CDR1 LGHDT and CDR2 YNNKEL (reference sequence). CDR3 size: 16 residues. CDR3 loop: CASSQVVAGGGSPLHF. In DNA form, the CDR3 reads TGTGCCAGCAGCCAAGTGGTTGCAGGGGGTGGATCACCCCTCCACTTT.

The chain joins TRBV20-1 to TRBJ2-1, with 9 bases lining up with TRBD2. The CDR3 covers 15 residues. The germline V gene has CDR1 DFQATT and CDR2 SNEGSKA (reference sequence). The junction had 4 bases not matched to a gene; V was cut back by 3 bases and J by 1 base. The CDR3 reads CSASASGTSYNEQFF. The CDR3, as DNA: TGCAGTGCTAGTGCTAGCGGGACTTCCTACAATGAGCAGTTCTTC.

The V and J genes are TRBV3-1 (or the pseudogene TRBV3-2) and TRBJ1-2, with no clear D. From germline, CDR1 is LGHDT and CDR2 YNNKEL (reference sequence). There are 14 residues in the CDR3. Trimming shortened V by 0 bases and J by 8 bases, and 13 bases separated the two germline ends. As DNA, the CDR3 is TGTGCCAGCAGCCAAGAAAACTGGTATTGGGGCTACACCTTC. This sequence encodes CASSQENWYWGYTF.

The chain carries TRBV18 and TRBJ2-7, with a weak D call TRBD2 (6 bases). The germline gives CDR1 KGHSH, CDR2 LQKENI. V lost 6 bases and J 0 bases, leaving 15 bases between the germline ends. The CDR3 is made up of 15 amino acids. This chain's CDR3 is CASSNGGISSYEQYF. The CDR3 DNA is TGTGCCAGCTCGAACGGGGGTATTAGCTCCTACGAGCAGTACTTC. Filled out from reference TRBV18 and TRBJ2-7, the complete variable domain reads NAGVMQNPRHLVRRRGQEARLRCSPMKGHSHVYWYRQLPEEGLKFMVYLQKENIIDESGMPKERFSAEFPKEGPSILRIQQVVRGDSAAYFCASSNGGISSYEQYFGPGTRLTVT.

The V call is TRBV3-1 (or the pseudogene TRBV3-2), the J call TRBJ2-2; D gene uncertain. This CDR3 region has 14 residues. Trimming left V 3 bases short and J 0 bases short, with 5 bases between. Germline V gene data show CDR1 as LGHDT and CDR2 as YNNKEL (reference sequence). CDR3 region: CASSHLSNTGELFF. The CDR3 bases are TGTGCCAGCAGCCACCTTTCGAACACCGGGGAGCTGTTTTTT.

CDR3 sequence (DNA): TGTGCCAGCAGCGAAAGACAGGTAGAGACCTACGAGCAGTACTTC. Amino acids: CASSERQVETYEQYF. This rearrangement joins TRBV7-2 to TRBJ2-7, with a weak D call TRBD1 (6 bases). CDR3 length: 15 amino acids. Germline CDR1 reads SGHTA; CDR2 reads FQGNSA. The germline V and J ends were trimmed by 5 bases and 2 bases, with 16 bases remaining between them.

This clone was counted only a few times. The chain combines TRBV11-2 with TRBJ1-6, with 9 nucleotides matching TRBD1. Losses at the gene ends were 4 bases for V and 10 bases for J; bases not matched to a gene: 8. Germline V lookup: CDR1 SGHAT, CDR2 FQNNGV. The CDR3 consists of 15 residues. CDR3 in DNA: TGTGCCAGCAGCTCCCAACAGGGGGCAGGATCACCCCTCCACTTT. It specifies CASSSQQGAGSPLHF.

The genes are TRBV9 and TRBJ1-2; the D gene is possibly TRBD1 (6 bases). CDR1 SGDLS and CDR2 YYNGEE come from the germline V gene. V lost 5 bases and J lost 5, with 19 bases in between. The CDR3 is 15 residues long. CDR3 DNA: TGTGCCAGCAGGGGGGGATTACAGGGTTGGTATGGCTACACCTTC. This codes for CASRGGLQGWYGYTF.

The chain employs TRBV9 and TRBJ2-3; TRBD2 aligns across 8 bases. CDR3 size: 13 residues. V trimming: 8 bases; J trimming: 4 bases; junction bases outside the gene matches: 6. CDR1 is SGDLS, CDR2 YYNGEE, per germline. The chain's CDR3 is CASSAGGADTQYF. In nucleotides, the CDR3 is TGTGCCAGTTCGGCGGGAGGTGCAGATACGCAGTATTTT.

This chain joins TRBV30 and TRBJ2-1; 8 bases agree with TRBD2. The CDR3 spans 12 residues. Germline loops: CDR1 GTSNPN, CDR2 SVGIG (reference sequence). V was pared by 7 bases and J by 7 bases, with 6 bases of the junction left unmatched. The CDR3 DNA reads as TGTGCCTCCCCATTAGCGGGAAATGAGCAGTTCTTC. Protein: CASPLAGNEQFF. The variable domain in full, with the rest retrieved from reference TRBV30 and TRBJ2-1, is SQTIHQWPATLVQPVGSPLSLECTVEGTSNPNLYWYRQAAGRGLQLLFYSVGIGQISSEVPQNLSASRPQDRQFILSSKKLLLSDSGFYLCASPLAGNEQFFGPGTRLTVL.

The J gene is TRBJ2-7, the V gene TRBV4-3, with D hard to call. Trimming took 0 bases from V and 2 from J, leaving 11 bases between them. Germline V gene lookup returns CDR1 LGHNA and CDR2 YSLEER. The CDR3 loop spans 15 amino acids. The CDR3 reads CASSQESRVPYEQYF. In DNA form, the CDR3 reads TGCGCCAGCAGCCAAGAATCCCGGGTACCCTACGAGCAGTACTTC.

V usage is TRBV6-5 and J usage is TRBJ1-1; the D is unclear. Trimming pared 2 bases from V and 1 base from J, leaving 11 bases between. CDR1 and CDR2 from the germline V gene are MNHEY and SVGAGI. The CDR3 has 15 residues. The CDR3 nucleotides are TGTGCCAGCAGTTACGACCCTACAACGAACACTGAAGCTTTCTTT. It specifies CASSYDPTTNTEAFF.

The gene calls are TRBV6-6 and TRBJ1-5, with 8 bases fitting TRBD1. J lost 0 bases, V lost 6 bases, and 7 bases had no gene match. Germline loops: CDR1 MNHNY, CDR2 SVGAGI (reference sequence). The CDR3 loop spans 16 amino acids. The CDR3 DNA reads TGTGCCAGCAGACCCACAGGGGGTTATAGCAATCAGCCCCAGCATTTT. It translates to CASRPTGGYSNQPQHF.

This sequence joins TRBV6-5 and TRBJ1-1; TRBD1 matches at 7 bases. Germline CDR1 is MNHEY and CDR2 is SVGAGI. This CDR3 is built from 15 residues. J lost 1 base, V lost 7 bases, and 9 bases had no gene match. CDR3 in amino acids: CASKKGGGANTEAFF. The CDR3 DNA reads TGTGCCAGCAAAAAGGGAGGGGGCGCGAACACTGAAGCTTTCTTT.

The chain couples TRBV6-2 or TRBV6-3 to TRBJ1-1; D gene ambiguous. V lost 6 bases and J 0 bases, leaving 11 bases between the germline ends. Germline V gene sequence: CDR1 MNHEY, CDR2 SVGEGT. CDR3 length: 14 residues. The CDR3 bases are TGTGCCAGCAGCCCAATCCTAATGAACACTGAAGCTTTCTTT. Its translation: CASSPILMNTEAFF.

This sequence joins TRBV28 and TRBJ2-7; a possible D gene is TRBD2 (5 bases). V was cut by 6 bases and J by 5 bases, with 11 bases left in between. The CDR3 loop spans 12 amino acids. Germline V gives CDR1 MDHEN, CDR2 SYDVKM. The CDR3 region is CASSLATDEQYF. The DNA of the CDR3 is TGTGCCAGCAGCCTAGCTACGGACGAGCAGTACTTC.

The chain employs TRBV5-4 and TRBJ1-2, with 8 bases identical to TRBD1. CDR1 and CDR2 (germline): SGHNT, YYREEE (reference sequence). Unmatched junction bases numbered 6, after V lost 2 bases and J lost 6 bases. This CDR3 has 14 amino acids. CDR3 sequence (DNA): TGTGCCAGCAGCTTAGTAACAGGGGGTAATGGCTACACCTTC. Amino acid sequence: CASSLVTGGNGYTF.

V gene TRBV7-2 combines with J gene TRBJ2-3, with 7 nucleotides matching TRBD1. The CDR3 has 15 residues. Germline V gene sequence: CDR1 SGHTA, CDR2 FQGNSA. Trimming cost V 1 base and J 7 bases; bases outside gene matches: 8. The CDR3 loop is CASSLGTGVVYTQYF. CDR3 coding DNA: TGTGCCAGCAGCTTAGGGACAGGAGTGGTATATACGCAGTATTTT.

V is TRBV10-3 and J is TRBJ1-1; D call uncertain. Germline CDR1 reads ENHRY; CDR2 reads SYGVKD. There are 13 residues in the CDR3. The germline V and J ends were trimmed by 7 bases and 1 base, with 10 bases remaining between them. This chain's CDR3 is CAITSLGNTEAFF. In DNA, the CDR3 is TGTGCCATCACCTCACTAGGGAACACTGAAGCTTTCTTT.

This clone was seen a single time. This chain links TRBV3-1 (or the pseudogene TRBV3-2) with TRBJ2-2; 8 bases agree with TRBD1. The J segment lost 6 bases and the V segment lost 5 bases, leaving 5 bases of the junction unmatched. This CDR3 has 14 amino acids. Germline values: CDR1 LGHDT, CDR2 YNNKEL (reference sequence). DNA of the CDR3: TGTGCCAGCAGCAATCGACAGGGGTCCGGGGAGCTGTTTTTT. Protein sequence: CASSNRQGSGELFF.

V is TRBV7-8 and J is TRBJ1-1; unclear D gene. V was trimmed by 1 base and J by 6 bases, leaving 12 bases between them. The CDR3 length is 14 residues. Germline values: CDR1 SGHVS, CDR2 FQNEAQ. CDR3 nucleotide sequence: TGTGCCAGCAGCTTAGGCCAAGGAGGGCCTGAAGCTTTCTTT. It is translated as CASSLGQGGPEAFF.

The gene calls are TRBV7-9 and TRBJ1-2; TRBD1 aligns across 8 bases. The length of the CDR3 is 13 residues. CDR1 is SEHNR and CDR2 is FQNEAQ in the germline V gene (reference sequence). V shed 11 bases and J 8 bases; nucleotides not matched to a gene: 13. The CDR3 protein is CALGQGALGGYTF. The CDR3 coding sequence is TGTGCCCTTGGTCAGGGGGCACTGGGCGGCTACACCTTC.